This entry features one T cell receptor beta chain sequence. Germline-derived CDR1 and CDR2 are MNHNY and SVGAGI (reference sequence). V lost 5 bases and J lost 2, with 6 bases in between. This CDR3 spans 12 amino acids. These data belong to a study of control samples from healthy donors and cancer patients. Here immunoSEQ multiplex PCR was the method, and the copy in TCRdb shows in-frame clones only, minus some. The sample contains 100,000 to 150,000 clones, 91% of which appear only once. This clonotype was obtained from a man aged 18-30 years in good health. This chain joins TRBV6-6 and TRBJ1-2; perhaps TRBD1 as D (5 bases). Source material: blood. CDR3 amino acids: CASSTGNYGYTF. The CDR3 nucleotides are TGTGCCAGCAGTACAGGAAACTATGGCTACACCTTC.